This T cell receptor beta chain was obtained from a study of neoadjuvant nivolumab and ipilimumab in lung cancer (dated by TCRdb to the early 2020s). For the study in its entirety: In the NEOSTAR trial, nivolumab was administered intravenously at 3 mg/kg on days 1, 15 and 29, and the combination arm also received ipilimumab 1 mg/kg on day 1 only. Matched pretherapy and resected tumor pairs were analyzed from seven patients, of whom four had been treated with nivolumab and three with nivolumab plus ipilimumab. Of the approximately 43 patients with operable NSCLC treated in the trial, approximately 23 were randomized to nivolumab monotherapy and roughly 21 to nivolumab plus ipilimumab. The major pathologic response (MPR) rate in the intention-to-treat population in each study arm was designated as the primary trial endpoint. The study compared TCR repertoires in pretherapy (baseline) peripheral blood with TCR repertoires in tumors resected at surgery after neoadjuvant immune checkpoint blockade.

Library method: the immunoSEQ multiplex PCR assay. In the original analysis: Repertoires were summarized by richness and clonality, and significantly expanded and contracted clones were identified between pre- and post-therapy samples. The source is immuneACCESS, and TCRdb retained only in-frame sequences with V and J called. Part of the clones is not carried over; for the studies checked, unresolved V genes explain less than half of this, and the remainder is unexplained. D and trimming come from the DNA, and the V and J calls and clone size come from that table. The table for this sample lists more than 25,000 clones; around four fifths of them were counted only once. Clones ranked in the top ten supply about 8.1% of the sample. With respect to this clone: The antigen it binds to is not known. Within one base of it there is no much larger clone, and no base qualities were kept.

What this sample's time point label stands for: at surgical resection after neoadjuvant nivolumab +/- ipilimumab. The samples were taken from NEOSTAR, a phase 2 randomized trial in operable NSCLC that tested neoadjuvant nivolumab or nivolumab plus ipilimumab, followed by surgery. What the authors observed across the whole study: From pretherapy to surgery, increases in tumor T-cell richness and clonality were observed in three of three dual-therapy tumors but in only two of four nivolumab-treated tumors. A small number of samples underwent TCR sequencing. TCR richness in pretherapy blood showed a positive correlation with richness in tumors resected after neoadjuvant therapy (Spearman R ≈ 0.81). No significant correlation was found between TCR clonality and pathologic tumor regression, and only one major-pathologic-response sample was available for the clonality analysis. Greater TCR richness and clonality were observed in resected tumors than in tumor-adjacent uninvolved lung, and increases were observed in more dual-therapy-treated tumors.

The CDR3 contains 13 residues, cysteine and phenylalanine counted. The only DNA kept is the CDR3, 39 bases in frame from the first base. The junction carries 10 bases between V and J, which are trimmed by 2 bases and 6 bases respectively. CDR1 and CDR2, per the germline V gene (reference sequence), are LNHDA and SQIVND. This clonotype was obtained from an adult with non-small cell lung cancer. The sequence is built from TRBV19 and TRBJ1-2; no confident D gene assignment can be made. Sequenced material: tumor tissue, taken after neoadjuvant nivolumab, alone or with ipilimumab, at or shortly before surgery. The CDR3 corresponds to CASSIQTLNGYTF. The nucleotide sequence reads TGTGCCAGTAGTATACAGACACTAAATGGCTACACCTTC.